One sample yielded the 13 T cell receptor beta chains listed below, sequenced in a study of cytomegalovirus exposure and HLA in healthy donors. Primers: 60 Vbeta forward and 13 Jbeta reverse. Some clones are missing from TCRdb's copy, which holds only in-frame ones; the method was immunoSEQ multiplex PCR. The sample gives 100,000 or so clones, 76% of which show up once; 8.2% is in the top ten. The sample was PBMCs. These receptor sequences come from a man aged 40-49 years in good health and CMV-seropositive.

This rearrangement joins TRBV27 to TRBJ1-1; maybe TRBD1 (6 bases). The CDR3 has 12 residues. Trimming pared 6 bases from V and 7 bases from J, leaving 12 bases between. In germline, CDR1 is MNHEY, CDR2 SMNVEV (reference sequence). This chain's CDR3 is CASSQTGSEAFF. As DNA, the CDR3 is TGTGCCAGCAGCCAAACAGGGAGTGAAGCTTTCTTT.

The chain joins TRBV6-8 to TRBJ2-1; 7 positions match TRBD1. Germline-derived CDR1 and CDR2 are MNHGY and SAAAGT. V lost 5 bases and J lost 5; bases outside the gene matches: 9. The CDR3 has 15 amino acids. The chain's CDR3 is CASSGRGKINNEQFF. For the CDR3, the DNA is TGTGCCAGCAGTGGCAGGGGGAAGATTAACAATGAGCAGTTCTTC.

The V and J genes are TRBV10-3 and TRBJ1-1; TRBD1 aligns across 7 bases. This CDR3 contains 13 residues. Germline V gene lookup returns CDR1 ENHRY and CDR2 SYGVKD. J gave up 5 bases and V 3 bases, and 3 bases lay outside the gene matches. The CDR3 region has the DNA TGTGCCATCAGTGACAGGGGGGATACTGAAGCTTTCTTT. This gives the protein CAISDRGDTEAFF.

As regards this clone: The junction and the germline gene differ at one end; a read error may be behind it. The rearrangement links TRBV5-4 to TRBJ2-4; perhaps TRBD1 as D (5 bases). The CDR3 runs to 16 residues. Germline V CDR1 and CDR2: SGHNT, YYREEE (reference sequence). CDR3 DNA: TGTGCCAGCAGCTCTGGTGGGGCAGCGACCAAAAACAGTCAGTACTTC. Amino acid sequence: CASSSGGAATKNSQYF.

This chain connects TRBV27 to TRBJ1-5; 9 nucleotides agree with TRBD1. CDR3 length: 14 residues. V lost 4 bases and J lost 5; bases outside the gene matches: 3. Germline loops: CDR1 MNHEY, CDR2 SMNVEV (reference sequence). The CDR3 loop is CASSSGTGYQPQHF. The CDR3 nucleotides are TGTGCCAGCAGTTCAGGGACAGGGTATCAGCCCCAGCATTTT.

The chain recombines TRBV6-1 with TRBJ2-7; the D gene is possibly TRBD2 (6 bases). In germline, CDR1 is MNHNS, CDR2 SASEGT. The CDR3 is made up of 13 amino acids. Trimming took 9 bases from V and 6 from J, leaving 18 bases between them. CDR3 protein: CASRGASLIEQYF. The DNA of the CDR3 is TGTGCCAGTCGCGGGGCGAGCTTGATCGAGCAGTACTTC.

This chain links TRBV13 with TRBJ2-1, with D unresolved. The germline V and J ends were trimmed by 2 bases and 10 bases, with 9 bases remaining between them. This CDR3 region has 12 residues. The germline V gene encodes CDR1 PRHDT and CDR2 FYEKMQ (reference sequence). Here the CDR3 DNA reads TGTGCCAGCAGCTTATACCAGACAGAGCAGTTCTTC. It translates to CASSLYQTEQFF.

This chain uses TRBV6-5 with TRBJ2-1, with TRBD2 matching 7 bases. This CDR3 has 13 amino acids. The ends lost 6 bases at V and 7 bases at J; junction bases unmatched: 6. Germline CDR1 is MNHEY and CDR2 is SVGAGI. The DNA for the CDR3 is TGTGCCAGCAGCCCTGGGGAGGGGAATGAGCAGTTCTTC. This encodes CASSPGEGNEQFF.

V gene TRBV7-2 combines with J gene TRBJ2-3; D is ambiguous. This CDR3 region has 12 residues. CDR1 is SGHTA and CDR2 is FQGNSA in the germline V gene. V lost 4 bases to trimming and J lost 6 bases, with 8 bases between them. This CDR3 reads CASSYWADTQYF. CDR3 sequence (DNA): TGTGCCAGCAGCTATTGGGCGGATACGCAGTATTTT.

CDR3 DNA: TGTGCCAGTAGCGGGGGACAGTGGGAAAAACTGTTTTTT. Encoded protein: CASSGGQWEKLFF. The chain links TRBV19 to TRBJ1-4; TRBD1 aligns across 7 bases. The J segment lost 8 bases and the V segment lost 6 bases, leaving 6 bases of the junction unmatched. The germline V gene encodes CDR1 LNHDA and CDR2 SQIVND (reference sequence). The CDR3 is made up of 13 amino acids.

V usage is TRBV4-2 and J usage is TRBJ1-2; a weak D match, TRBD1 (6 bases). Trimming left V 4 bases short and J 4 bases short, with 13 bases between. The CDR3 extends over 14 amino acids. The germline V gene has CDR1 LGHNA and CDR2 YNFKEQ. CDR3 protein: CASSPSGQSYGYTF. The CDR3 coding sequence is TGTGCCAGCAGCCCAAGCGGACAGAGCTATGGCTACACCTTC.

This sequence joins TRBV5-4 and TRBJ1-2, with unresolved D. The CDR3 is made up of 13 amino acids. V was pared by 4 bases and J by 2 bases, with 9 bases between. CDR1 is SGHNT, CDR2 YYREEE, per germline (reference sequence). DNA of the CDR3: TGTGCCAGCAGCCCGGGAGGAAACTATGGCTACACCTTC. As protein: CASSPGGNYGYTF.

Comment on this clone: An end of the junction differs from the germline gene, which may be a read error. The CDR3 reads CSSSLVSGSFHNEQFF. CDR3 DNA: TGTTCCAGCAGCTTAGTTTCTGGCTCCTTCCACAATGAGCAGTTCTTC. The J gene is TRBJ2-1, the V gene TRBV7-9; D is unclear. The CDR3 loop spans 16 amino acids. Germline V CDR1 and CDR2: SEHNR, FQNEAQ (reference sequence).